Following are 10 T cell receptor beta chains from one sample sequenced in a study of T cells after yellow fever vaccination. TCRdb fed the 5' RACE reads into MiXCR, producing one record per CDR3 protein. The table lists around 310,000 distinct CDR3 sequences, around 3.9% of them singletons. Sequences were derived from PBMCs, sampled 5 days after the yellow fever booster vaccination. These receptors all come from a man aged 18 to 29 who received the YFV17D yellow fever vaccine.

The chain carries TRBV12-3 or TRBV12-4 and TRBJ2-7; D is unresolved. The CDR3 spans 14 residues. V dropped 6 bases and J dropped 3 bases, with 15 bases sitting between them. DNA for the CDR3: TGTGCCAGCAGCCCTCTTCCCCTTGACTACGAGCAGTACTTC. This encodes CASSPLPLDYEQYF.

CDR3 sequence reads: CASSPDRLAGGPKETQYF. Here the CDR3 DNA reads TGCGCCAGCAGCCCCGACCGGCTAGCGGGGGGTCCTAAAGAGACCCAGTACTTC. The rearrangement links TRBV4-1 to TRBJ2-5, with 11 bases that match TRBD2. The J segment lost 3 bases and the V segment lost 4 bases, leaving 13 bases of the junction unmatched. The CDR3 sequence is 18 residues long. Germline values: CDR1 MGHRA, CDR2 YSYEKL.

This clonotype occurred many times. The chain is built from TRBV20-1 and TRBJ1-1, with a possible D match to TRBD1 (6 bases). The CDR3 is 14 amino acids. V was trimmed by 4 bases and J by 4 bases, leaving 16 bases between them. The germline V gene has CDR1 DFQATT and CDR2 SNEGSKA (reference sequence). The CDR3, as DNA: TGCAGTGCTATTCGGGGGCAGGGGAGCACTGAAGCTTTCTTT. Translation gives CSAIRGQGSTEAFF.

In its sample, this clonotype was seen a few times. This chain joins TRBV5-4 and TRBJ2-5; possibly TRBD1 for D (6 bases). The V end was cut by 5 bases, the J end by 4 bases, with 15 bases between. CDR1 and CDR2 (germline): SGHNT, YYREEE (reference sequence). CDR3 size: 14 residues. The CDR3 DNA is TGTGCCAGCAGGAAGGACAGTTGGGGAGAGACCCAGTACTTC. The encoded protein is CASRKDSWGETQYF.

This clonotype was found many times. The chain couples TRBV4-3 to TRBJ1-3, with 10 bases aligning to TRBD1. Germline lookup yields CDR1 LGHNA and CDR2 YSLEER. The CDR3 length is 15 residues. V shed 1 base and J 8 bases; nucleotides not matched to a gene: 5. The CDR3 DNA is TGCGCCAGCAGCCAAGCGGGGGACAGGGGAGACACCATATATTTT. This codes for CASSQAGDRGDTIYF.

V is TRBV12-3 or TRBV12-4 and J is TRBJ1-1; D gene uncertain. The V end lost 8 bases, the J end lost 0 bases, and 10 bases lay between the germline ends. CDR3 length: 13 residues. CDR3 sequence (DNA): TGTGCCAGCTGTTCGCGATTGAACACTGAAGCTTTCTTT. Protein product: CASCSRLNTEAFF.

In this sample, this clonotype turned up a few times. The V and J genes are TRBV6-2 or TRBV6-3 and TRBJ1-1; a possible D gene is TRBD1 (6 bases). CDR1 is MNHEY, CDR2 SVGEGT, per germline. The germline V and J ends were trimmed by 4 bases and 1 base, with 10 bases remaining between them. This CDR3 is 14 amino acids long. The CDR3 bases are TGTGCCAGCAGTTGGGGGGGGCGGAACACTGAAGCTTTCTTT. Its protein is CASSWGGRNTEAFF.

This chain connects TRBV4-1 to TRBJ1-1; weak D call: TRBD1 (5 bases). The ends were cut back, 4 bases at V and 1 base at J, with 13 bases in the middle. This CDR3 has 15 residues. CDR1 is MGHRA, CDR2 YSYEKL, per germline. This CDR3 is CASSLRGAENTEAFF. DNA of the CDR3: TGCGCCAGCAGCCTGCGAGGGGCAGAGAACACTGAAGCTTTCTTT.

The chain links TRBV6-5 to TRBJ2-7; possibly TRBD1 for D (6 bases). In germline, CDR1 is MNHEY, CDR2 SVGAGI. Trimming left V 2 bases short and J 2 bases short, with 10 bases between. CDR3 size: 14 residues. The CDR3 sequence: CASSYRTEAYEQYF. The DNA for the CDR3 is TGTGCCAGCAGTTACAGGACAGAGGCCTACGAGCAGTACTTC.

This clonotype was detected a few times. The rearrangement uses TRBV5-4 and TRBJ2-5, with TRBD2 identical over 13 bases. The V gene's germline CDR1 is SGHNT and CDR2 YYREEE (reference sequence). This CDR3 comprises 16 residues. V shed 4 bases, J shed 5 bases, and the junction held 8 bases outside the gene matches. Here the CDR3 reads CASSRTSGGAWETQYF. Here the CDR3 DNA reads TGTGCCAGCAGCCGAACTAGCGGGGGGGCCTGGGAGACCCAGTACTTC.